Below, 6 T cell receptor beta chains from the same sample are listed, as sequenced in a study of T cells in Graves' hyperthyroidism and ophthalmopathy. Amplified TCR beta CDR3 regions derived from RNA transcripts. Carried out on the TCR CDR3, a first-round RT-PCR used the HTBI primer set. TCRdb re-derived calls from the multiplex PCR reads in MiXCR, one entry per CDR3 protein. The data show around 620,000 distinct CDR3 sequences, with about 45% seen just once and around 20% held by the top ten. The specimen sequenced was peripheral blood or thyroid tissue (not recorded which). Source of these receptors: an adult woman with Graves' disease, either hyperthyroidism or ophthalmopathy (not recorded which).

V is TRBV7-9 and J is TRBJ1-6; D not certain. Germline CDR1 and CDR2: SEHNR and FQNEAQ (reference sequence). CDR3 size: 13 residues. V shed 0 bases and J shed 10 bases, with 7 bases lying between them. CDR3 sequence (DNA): TGTGCCAGCAGCTTAGCACCGGGCTCACCCCTCCACTTT. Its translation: CASSLAPGSPLHF.

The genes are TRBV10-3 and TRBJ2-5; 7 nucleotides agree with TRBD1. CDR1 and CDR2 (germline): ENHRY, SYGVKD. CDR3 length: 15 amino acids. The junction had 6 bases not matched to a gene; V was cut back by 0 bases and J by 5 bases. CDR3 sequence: CAISESTTGLETQYF. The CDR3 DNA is TGTGCCATCAGTGAGTCGACGACAGGGTTGGAGACCCAGTACTTC.

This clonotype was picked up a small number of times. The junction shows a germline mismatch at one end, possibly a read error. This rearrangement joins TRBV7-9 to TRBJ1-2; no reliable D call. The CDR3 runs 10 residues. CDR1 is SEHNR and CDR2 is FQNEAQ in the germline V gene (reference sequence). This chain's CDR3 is CASSMSVYAF. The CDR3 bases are TGTGCCAGCAGCATGAGTGTCTACGCCTTC.

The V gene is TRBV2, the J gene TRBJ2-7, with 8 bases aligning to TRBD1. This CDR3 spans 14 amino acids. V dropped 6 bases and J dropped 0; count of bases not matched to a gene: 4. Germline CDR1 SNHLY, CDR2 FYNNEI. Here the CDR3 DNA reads TGTGCCAGCAGAGTGACAGGGGACTCCTACGAGCAGTACTTC. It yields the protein CASRVTGDSYEQYF. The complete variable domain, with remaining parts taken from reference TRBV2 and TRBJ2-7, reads EPEVTQTPSHQVTQMGQEVILRCVPISNHLYFYWYRQILGQKVEFLVSFYNNEISEKSEIFDDQFSVERPDGSNFTLKIRSTKLEDSAMYFCASRVTGDSYEQYFGPGTRLTVT.

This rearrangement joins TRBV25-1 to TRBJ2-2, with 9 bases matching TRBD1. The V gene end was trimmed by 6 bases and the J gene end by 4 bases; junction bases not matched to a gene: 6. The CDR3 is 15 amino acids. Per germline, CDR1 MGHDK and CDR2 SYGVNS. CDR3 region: CASSGGQGGTGELFF. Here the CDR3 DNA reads TGTGCCAGCAGCGGGGGACAGGGCGGCACCGGGGAGCTGTTTTTT. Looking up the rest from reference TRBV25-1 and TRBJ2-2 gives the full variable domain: EADIYQTPRYLVIGTGKKITLECSQTMGHDKMYWYQQDPGMELHLIHYSYGVNSTEKGDLSSESTVSRIRTEHFPLTLESARPSHTSQYLCASSGGQGGTGELFFGEGSRLTVL.

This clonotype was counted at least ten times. This CDR3 reads CASSNLAGPSTSPLHF. CDR3 DNA: TGTGCCAGCAGCAATCTTGCCGGGCCCAGCACTTCACCCCTCCACTTT. The V gene is TRBV25-1, the J gene TRBJ1-6; D ambiguous. There are 16 residues in the CDR3. The V gene lost 6 bases and the J gene lost 9 bases, with 21 bases spanning the gap. Germline CDR1 and CDR2: MGHDK and SYGVNS.